This TCR beta chain is drawn from a study of T cell repertoires in cytomegalovirus infection. About this clonotype itself: One end of the junction does not line up with germline, which may come from a read error.

From the reads, TCRdb called clonotypes with MiXCR, one entry per CDR3 protein. This table has about 740,000 distinct CDR3 sequences, 35% to 45% appearing once. The TCR was taken from a human donor in good health (CMV status not recorded). Some clones in this sample may be carry-over from other donors' samples. The sequenced sample consisted of PBMCs.

The CDR3 DNA is TGTGCCAGCAGCTCCAATCGGGACAGGGGGCTGAAAACTGAAGCTTTCTTT. Translated: CASSSNRDRGLKTEAFF. The rearrangement joins TRBV7-9 to TRBJ1-1, with 12 nucleotides matching TRBD1. CDR1 is SEHNR, CDR2 FQNEAQ, per germline (reference sequence). CDR3 length: 17 amino acids.